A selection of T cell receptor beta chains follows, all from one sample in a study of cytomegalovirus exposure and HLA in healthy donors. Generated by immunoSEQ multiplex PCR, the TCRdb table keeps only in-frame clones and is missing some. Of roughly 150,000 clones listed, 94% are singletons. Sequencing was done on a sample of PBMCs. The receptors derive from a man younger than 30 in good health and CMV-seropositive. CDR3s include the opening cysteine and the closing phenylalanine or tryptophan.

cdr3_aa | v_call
CASSRRRLDEQYF | TRBV6-5
CASSLGPGLAGAGELFF | TRBV5-6
CASSTPWASGNEQYF | TRBV4-1
CASSGTSGTRTGELFF | TRBV5-1
CASSVGLAGADTQYF | TRBV9
CASSFGTGITEAFF | TRBV27
CASSGADTSSTEAFF | TRBV6-1
CASSGRGTNEKLFF | TRBV6-1
CASSLTSGPTYEQYF | TRBV7-2
CASSVGSVNQETQYF | TRBV9
CASRPWAMNTEAFF | TRBV27
CASSLLFAYEQYF | TRBV6-1
CASSRDKYNEQFF | TRBV6-5
CASSARRGVGEQYF | TRBV19
CASSMGQEEVDQPQHF | TRBV19
CASSSKTGLSTDTQYF | TRBV5-4
CASRPDRVNEKLFF | TRBV28
CASVLRGQGHYEQYF | TRBV2
CASSPEGRSYEQYF | TRBV7-8
CASSQASVTEYSNQPQHF | TRBV4-1
CASSRRARGYEKLFF | TRBV11-2
CASTWAGTEAFF | TRBV19
CASSLGQGGSPLHF | TRBV5-1
CASSPGSSVKNEQFF | TRBV11-3
CSGTPGRGTEAFF | TRBV29-1
CASSLGVQRRSDTQYF | TRBV5-6
CATRGRQGHNEKLFF | TRBV15
CASAVNRDPDTQYF | TRBV7-9
CASSPRLAGNYNEQFF | TRBV7-9
CASSRGAGGHFGETQYF | TRBV5-1
CASSQWDRGQDNEQFF | TRBV23-1
CASSLSVAGTKAFF | TRBV5-4
CASSPGENTGELFF | TRBV5-1
CASSTTRQGAGEQYF | TRBV6-1
CASSLSGYYGYTF | TRBV27
CASSVESGTYNEQFF | TRBV9
CASSSLSLSLMSTDTQYF | TRBV5-1
CASSNSGAPSDEQFF | TRBV5-1
CASSLLGQGGTQYF | TRBV11-1
CASRGTGAGGGYTF | TRBV2
CASSIVAQVTYEQYF | TRBV19
CASSRDRGTYEQYF | TRBV7-8
CASSLGRGSTRFFSYNEQFF | TRBV28